This T cell receptor beta chain is from a study of early T cells in non-severe SARS-CoV-2 infection. About the study: The sequenced material was bulk RNA from unsorted whole blood, and its chains were unpaired.

This CDR3 comprises 14 residues. CDR1 is DFQATT, CDR2 SNEGSKA, per germline (reference sequence). With 5 bases clipped from V and 4 bases from J, the junction kept 8 bases outside the gene matches. This clonotype was found a few times. A single record per CDR3 protein comes from TCRdb applying MiXCR to the 5' RACE reads. The sample has 68,000 or so distinct CDR3 sequences, 10% to 15% seen once. This TCR was recovered from an adult who was a healthcare worker with PCR-confirmed SARS-CoV-2 infection or an uninfected control (not recorded which). The chain uses TRBV20-1 and TRBJ1-1; 9 positions match TRBD1. Material for sequencing was whole blood. CDR3 amino acids: CSARNRGQGTEAFF. CDR3 in DNA: TGCAGTGCTCGAAACAGGGGGCAGGGCACTGAAGCTTTCTTT.